This TCR beta chain was captured by sequencing in a study of blood T cells in healthy people across ages. This clonotype turned up a few times. Sample-barcoded 5' priming and a J-beta primer mix drove a second PCR of about 6 to 12 cycles. TCRdb used MiXCR to reprocess the 5' RACE reads, holding one entry per CDR3 protein. The sample has 1.5 million to 1.9 million distinct CDR3 sequences, around 40% seen once; the top ten hold more than 4%. The CDR3 runs to 15 residues. The V gene end was trimmed by 11 bases and the J gene end by 0 bases; junction bases not matched to a gene: 9. In germline, CDR1 is MDHEN, CDR2 SYDVKM.

This chain connects TRBV28 to TRBJ2-1; TRBD1 agrees at 8 bases. The sample consisted of blood. The clonotype originates from a woman under 30 in good health. The CDR3 bases are TGTGCCGCACAGGGGGACATGAGCTCCTACAATGAGCAGTTCTTC. Amino acid sequence: CAAQGDMSSYNEQFF.